The clone carrying this T cell receptor (beta chain) has more than one count but fewer than ten. Its antigen remains unknown. The source of the sample is a study of identical twins. CDR1 is SGHNT, CDR2 YYREEE, per germline (reference sequence). The ends lost 0 bases at V and 4 bases at J; junction bases unmatched: 7. This CDR3 spans 16 amino acids. TCRdb re-analysed the 5' RACE reads in MiXCR, keeping a single row per CDR3 protein. The sample lists hundreds of thousands of distinct CDR3 sequences, 9% to 15% occurring once. Study-wide points: With beta out-of-frame sequences, excess sharing by twins was weaker. Cord blood beta clonotypes that were abundant carried fewer insertions, and memory repertoires showed no such trend.

These data are also associated with another study on yellow fever vaccine responses in identical twins. That work adds: As reported, the vaccine T cell response of twins seemed partly convergent and partly personalized.

The receptor comes from a woman aged 18-29 years in good health. The sequencing sample was made of PBMCs. V usage is TRBV5-4 and J usage is TRBJ2-1, with 7 bases that match TRBD1. The CDR3 sequence: CASSLEQGISYNEQFF. CDR3 nucleotide sequence: TGTGCCAGCAGCTTGGAACAGGGGATTTCGTACAATGAGCAGTTCTTC.